This T cell receptor (beta chain) was found in a study of CD8+ T cells in alopecia areata. Study background: Treated patients were dosed with oral tofacitinib, taking 5 to 10 mg twice daily.

Following RNA extraction, reverse transcription yielded cDNA that acted as the sequencing template. TCRdb's table, derived via immunoSEQ multiplex PCR, lists solely in-frame clones and lacks some. The sample holds hundreds of thousands of clones, 67% seen once. In the case of this clone: Its antigen remains unknown.

The V gene end was trimmed by 5 bases and the J gene end by 7 bases; junction bases not matched to a gene: 11. Germline assignment: CDR1 SNHLY and CDR2 FYNNEI. The CDR3 consists of 16 residues. Those with alopecia areata gave lesional scalp punch biopsies and peripheral blood. Sorted out of PBMCs were CD4+ T cells and CD8+ T cells. Study-level points and caveats: Greater clonality was observed in lesional scalp samples, especially alopecia totalis/universalis, versus normal scalp.

The gene calls are TRBV2 and TRBJ2-1; TRBD1 matches 10 bases. Specimen: CD4+ T cells sorted from blood, collected at week 0. This receptor was identified in a human donor with alopecia areata. Here the CDR3 reads CASSRFDRGHENEQFF. The CDR3 DNA is TGTGCCAGCAGTCGATTCGACAGGGGGCATGAGAATGAGCAGTTCTTC.